One T cell receptor beta chain is described in this entry. Its matching antigen is unknown. Primers for the PCR totalled 60 Vbeta and 13 Jbeta. How the authors handled the data: An analysis that came later counted roughly 87 million unique TCR beta chains, roughly 11 million shared. Sequencing used immunoSEQ multiplex PCR; TCRdb keeps in-frame clones, though not all of them. V, J and clone size are those of that table, while D and trimming were read from the DNA. The data contain 150,000 to 180,000 clones, around 75% of them seen just once; the ten biggest clones take up approximately 7.7%. Germline lookup yields CDR1 MDHEN and CDR2 SYDVKM. Trimming took off 5 bases at V and 4 bases at J, with 6 bases between the two ends. The CDR3 is 11 amino acids. This record belongs to a study of cytomegalovirus exposure and HLA in healthy donors. The study, taken as a whole, reports: In a later analysis, HLA-associated TCR beta chains were more clonally expanded than equally common others.

V gene TRBV28 combines with J gene TRBJ2-7, with D unresolved. This receptor was taken from a man aged 25-40 years in good health and CMV-seropositive. Sequenced: PBMCs. The CDR3 DNA is TGTGCCAGCAGTAAGAGGTACGAGCAGTACTTC. It encodes CASSKRYEQYF.